The 17 T cell receptor beta chains reported below all come from one sample, sequenced in a study of Graves' ophthalmopathy and Graves' hyperthyroidism. Amplified TCR beta CDR3 regions were obtained using RNA transcripts as template. Second-round multiplex PCR came after a first-round RT-PCR that employed HTBI primers. TCRdb reanalysed the multiplex PCR reads using MiXCR and keeps one entry per CDR3 protein. The table has around 1.1 million distinct CDR3 sequences, 35% to 45% seen once. Source material: peripheral blood or thyroid tissue (not recorded which). The source is an adult man with Graves' hyperthyroidism.

The sample holds a few counts of this clonotype. The CDR3 coding sequence is TGCGCCAGCAGCGAGTCGGGACTAGCGGGATACGAGCAGTACTTC. Amino acid sequence: CASSESGLAGYEQYF. J is TRBJ2-7 and V is TRBV4-3; 13 bases agree with TRBD2. Looked up from germline, CDR1 is LGHNA and CDR2 is YSLEER. After removal of 5 bases from V and 4 bases from J, the junction contained 5 bases not matched to a gene. The CDR3 runs to 15 residues.

This clonotype was recorded a few times. The V gene is TRBV4-2, the J gene TRBJ1-2; tentative D call: TRBD1 (6 bases). Germline V gives CDR1 LGHNA, CDR2 YNFKEQ. The CDR3 loop spans 14 amino acids. Trimming removed 2 bases at V and 2 bases at J, with 9 bases between. The CDR3 nucleotides are TGTGCCAGCAGCCAATCTCAGGGGAACTATGGCTACACCTTC. Translating gives CASSQSQGNYGYTF.

This clonotype was observed a single time. This sequence joins TRBV24-1 and TRBJ2-5; tentative D call: TRBD2 (5 bases). The germline CDR1 and CDR2 sequences are KGHDR and SFDVKD. This CDR3 has 14 amino acids. Between the trimmed V and J ends, which lost 1 base and 5 bases, there was a span of 10 bases. This chain's CDR3 is CATSDFGSRETQYF. The CDR3, as DNA: TGTGCCACCAGTGATTTTGGGAGCCGGGAGACCCAGTACTTC.

About this clonotype: A much larger clone is a single base away; this may be a read error. The V gene is TRBV7-9, the J gene TRBJ2-7, with D hard to call. There are 11 residues in the CDR3. The V end was cut by 4 bases, the J end by 5 bases, with 6 bases between. CDR1 is SEHNR and CDR2 is FQNEAQ in the germline V gene (reference sequence). The CDR3 spells CASSWINEQYF. The CDR3 DNA reads TGTGCCAGCAGCTGGATCAACGAGCAGTACTTC.

This clonotype was found once. A read error is possible here, since a much larger clone lies one base away. The chain carries TRBV7-3 and TRBJ2-5; D might be TRBD2 (6 bases). Trimming removed 2 bases at V and 10 bases at J, with 8 bases between. Looked up from germline, CDR1 is SGHTA and CDR2 is FQGTGA. This CDR3 has 11 residues. CDR3 in amino acids: CASSLPGSQYF. The CDR3 nucleotides are TGTGCCAGCAGCTTACCCGGGAGCCAGTACTTC. Complete variable domain (other parts from reference TRBV7-3 and TRBJ2-5): GAGVSQTPSNKVTEKGKYVELRCDPISGHTALYWYRQSLGQGPEFLIYFQGTGAADDSGLPNDRFFAVRPEGSVSTLKIQRTERGDSAVYLCASSLPGSQYFGPGTRLLVL.

This clonotype appeared many times. The chain employs TRBV12-3 or TRBV12-4 and TRBJ1-6; no clear D. This CDR3 has 15 residues. The germline V and J ends were trimmed by 6 bases and 1 base, with 10 bases remaining between them. The CDR3 here is CASSLSGSYNSPLHF. CDR3 DNA: TGTGCCAGCAGCCTAAGTGGGTCCTATAATTCACCCCTCCACTTT.

There are many counts of this clonotype. The V gene is TRBV7-8, the J gene TRBJ1-3; TRBD1 is a possible D gene (5 bases). The CDR3 covers 18 residues. V was cut by 4 bases and J by 0 bases, with 19 bases left in between. Germline V gene data show CDR1 as SGHVS and CDR2 as FQNEAQ. CDR3 protein: CASSSDSTLRFSGNTIYF. CDR3 sequence (DNA): TGTGCCAGCAGCTCCGACAGTACACTACGATTCTCTGGAAACACCATATATTTT.

Remarks on this clonotype: In this CDR3 the conserved last residue, phenylalanine or tryptophan, is missing, so a read error is likely. The limits of the CDR3 on the DNA are not certain, so only TCRdb's listed CDR3 is given. The chain employs TRBV5-1 and TRBJ2-6; TRBD1 is taken as the D call from the table, unchecked against the DNA. The CDR3 has 13 amino acids, counting both end residues. Germline CDR1 SGHRS, CDR2 YFSETQ. The CDR3 here is CASSLLLDRALDT.

This clonotype was seen a few times. V usage is TRBV6-6 and J usage is TRBJ2-7, with D possibly matching TRBD2 (5 bases). CDR3 length equals 15 residues. V dropped 0 bases and J dropped 2 bases, with 11 bases sitting between them. Germline V CDR1 and CDR2: MNHNY, SVGAGI (reference sequence). The CDR3 loop reads CASSYSSGSTYEQYF. CDR3 sequence (DNA): TGTGCCAGCAGTTACTCGAGCGGCAGCACCTACGAGCAGTACTTC.

This rearrangement joins TRBV24-1 to TRBJ2-3; no reliable D call. From germline, CDR1 is KGHDR and CDR2 SFDVKD. The CDR3 is 17 amino acids. V lost 0 bases and J lost 2, with 14 bases in between. The CDR3 protein is CATSDLGPGALTDTQYF. The CDR3 DNA reads as TGTGCCACCAGTGATTTGGGTCCAGGCGCGCTCACAGATACGCAGTATTTT.

This clonotype was picked up many times. The chain uses TRBV20-1 and TRBJ2-2; 8 bases line up with TRBD2. The trim removed 0 bases at V and 0 bases at J, leaving 9 bases unmatched. Germline V gene sequence: CDR1 DFQATT, CDR2 SNEGSKA (reference sequence). CDR3 length equals 18 residues. CDR3 DNA: TGCAGTGCTAGAGATTCCGCAGCGGGGGCTTCGAACACCGGGGAGCTGTTTTTT. It is translated as CSARDSAAGASNTGELFF.

The gene calls are TRBV5-1 and TRBJ2-2, with 9 nucleotides matching TRBD1. The CDR3 runs 15 residues. In germline, CDR1 is SGHRS, CDR2 YFSETQ. Unmatched junction bases numbered 6, after V lost 4 bases and J lost 5 bases. The CDR3 loop reads CASSAPGQGTGELFF. The DNA for the CDR3 is TGCGCCAGCAGCGCCCCGGGACAGGGTACCGGGGAGCTGTTTTTT.

The J gene is TRBJ2-2, the V gene TRBV7-3; D may be TRBD1 (5 bases). This CDR3 is built from 15 residues. V was shortened by 4 bases and J by 1 base, with 10 bases between the two germline ends. Looked up from germline, CDR1 is SGHTA and CDR2 is FQGTGA. This chain's CDR3 is CASSYRTLNTGELFF. The CDR3 bases are TGTGCCAGCAGCTACCGGACACTGAACACCGGGGAGCTGTTTTTT. Supplemented by reference TRBV7-3 and TRBJ2-2, the full variable domain reads GAGVSQTPSNKVTEKGKYVELRCDPISGHTALYWYRQSLGQGPEFLIYFQGTGAADDSGLPNDRFFAVRPEGSVSTLKIQRTERGDSAVYLCASSYRTLNTGELFFGEGSRLTVL.

The chain recombines TRBV7-7 with TRBJ2-3; D is possibly TRBD2 (6 bases). The germline CDR1 and CDR2 sequences are SSHAT and FNYEAQ (reference sequence). The V and J ends lost 2 bases and 1 base respectively, with 16 bases between them. CDR3 length: 17 amino acids. This CDR3 reads CASSLRSRTGGTDTQYF. In nucleotides, the CDR3 is TGTGCCAGCAGCTTAAGGTCACGGACGGGAGGCACAGATACGCAGTATTTT. The entire variable domain, with the rest obtained from reference TRBV7-7 and TRBJ2-3, is as follows: GAGVSQSPRYKVTKRGQDVTLRCDPISSHATLYWYQQALGQGPEFLTYFNYEAQPDKSGLPSDRFSAERPEGSISTLTIQRTEQRDSAMYRCASSLRSRTGGTDTQYFGPGTRLTVL.

The gene calls are TRBV12-3 or TRBV12-4 and TRBJ2-7; D possibly corresponds to TRBD1 (7 bases). Trimming removed 6 bases at V and 4 bases at J, with 19 bases between. The CDR3 spans 15 residues. The CDR3 reads CASSVQGGREYEQYF. The DNA of the CDR3 is TGTGCCAGCAGCGTTCAGGGGGGCAGGGAGTACGAGCAGTACTTC.

This clonotype was observed a single time. A clone one base away is much larger, so this may be a read error. The chain couples TRBV11-1 to TRBJ2-5; D could derive from TRBD1 or TRBD2 (5 bases each). The V gene lost 5 bases and the J gene lost 4 bases, with 17 bases spanning the gap. CDR1 is SGHAT, CDR2 FQDESV, per germline (reference sequence). The CDR3 has 15 residues. The CDR3 DNA sequence: TGTGCCAGCAGCCCCGGGACCCTAGGGCCAGAGACCCAGTACTTC. As protein: CASSPGTLGPETQYF.

The count of this clonotype is one. The CDR3 loop is CSAREDAVRYGYTF. CDR3 DNA: TGCAGTGCTAGAGAGGATGCAGTTCGCTATGGCTACACCTTC. The chain uses TRBV20-1 and TRBJ1-2; D remains unclear. The germline gives CDR1 DFQATT, CDR2 SNEGSKA (reference sequence). The CDR3 loop spans 14 amino acids. The V end was cut by 0 bases, the J end by 4 bases, with 12 bases between.